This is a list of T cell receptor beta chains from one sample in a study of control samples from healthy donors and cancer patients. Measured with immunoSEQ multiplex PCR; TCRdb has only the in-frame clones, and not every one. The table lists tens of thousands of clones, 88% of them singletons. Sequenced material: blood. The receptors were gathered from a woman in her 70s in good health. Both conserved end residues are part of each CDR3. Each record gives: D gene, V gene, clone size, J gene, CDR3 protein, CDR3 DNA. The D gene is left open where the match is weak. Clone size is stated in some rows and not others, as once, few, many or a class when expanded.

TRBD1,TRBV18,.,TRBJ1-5,CASSPRAGGNQPQHF,TGTGCCAGCTCACCACGGGCAGGGGGGAATCAGCCCCAGCATTTT
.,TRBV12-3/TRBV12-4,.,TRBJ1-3,CASWRDGNTIYF,TGTGCCAGCTGGAGGGATGGAAACACCATATATTTT
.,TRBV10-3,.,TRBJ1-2,CAISEGAGEAYGYTF,TGTGCCATCAGTGAGGGGGCAGGGGAAGCCTATGGCTACACCTTC
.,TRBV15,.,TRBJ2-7,CATSRDQGRYEQYF,TGTGCCACCAGCAGAGATCAGGGTCGCTACGAGCAGTACTTC
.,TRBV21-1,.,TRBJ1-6,CADRQGEISPLHF,TGTGCCGACAGACAGGGGGAGATTTCACCCCTCCACTTT
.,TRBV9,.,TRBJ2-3,CASSVNILNTDTQYF,TGTGCCAGCAGCGTAAATATCCTAAACACAGATACGCAGTATTTT
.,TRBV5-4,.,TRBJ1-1,CASSLANHEAFF,TGTGCCAGCAGCTTGGCCAACCATGAAGCTTTCTTT
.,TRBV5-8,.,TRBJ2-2,CASTPGWGTGELFF,TGTGCCAGCACCCCTGGGTGGGGCACCGGGGAGCTGTTTTTT
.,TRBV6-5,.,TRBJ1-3,CASSQGFERNTIYF,TGTGCCAGCAGTCAGGGGTTTGAGCGGAACACCATATATTTT
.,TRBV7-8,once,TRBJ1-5,CASSLMSNQPQHF,TGTGCCAGCAGCTTAATGAGCAATCAGCCCCAGCATTTT
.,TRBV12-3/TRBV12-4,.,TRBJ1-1,CASSIFTEAFF,TGTGCCAGCAGTATATTCACTGAAGCTTTCTTT
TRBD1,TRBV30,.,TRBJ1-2,CATTGEGYTF,TGTGCCACCACAGGGGAAGGCTACACCTTC
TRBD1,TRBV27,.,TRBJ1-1,CASRQTGTEAFF,TGTGCCAGCAGACAGACAGGGACTGAAGCTTTCTTT
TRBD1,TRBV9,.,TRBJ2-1,CASSVEPRTGGHYNEQFF,TGTGCCAGCAGCGTAGAGCCTAGGACAGGGGGCCACTACAATGAGCAGTTCTTC
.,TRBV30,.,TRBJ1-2,CAWSPGIANGYTF,TGTGCCTGGAGTCCAGGGATAGCAAATGGCTACACCTTC
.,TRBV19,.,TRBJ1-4,CASRETAYNEKLFF,TGTGCCAGTAGGGAGACAGCTTATAATGAAAAACTGTTTTTT
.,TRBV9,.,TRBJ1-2,CASSADLLDYGYTF,TGTGCCAGCAGCGCCGATCTCCTGGACTATGGCTACACCTTC
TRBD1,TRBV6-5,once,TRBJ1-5,CASSHTGAQPQHF,TGTGCCAGCAGTCATACAGGGGCACAGCCCCAGCATTTT
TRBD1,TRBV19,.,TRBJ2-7,CASSPTGAYEQYF,TGTGCCAGTAGTCCGACAGGGGCCTACGAGCAGTACTTC
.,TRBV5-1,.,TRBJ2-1,CASSLRSPGRQYNEQFF,TGCGCCAGCAGCTTACGAAGTCCGGGACGGCAGTACAATGAGCAGTTCTTC
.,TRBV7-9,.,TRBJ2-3,CASSLRSLGVTQYF,TGTGCCAGCAGCTTACGGAGTCTGGGGGTTACGCAGTATTTT
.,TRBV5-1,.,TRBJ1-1,CASTGPGTVTEAFF,TGCGCCAGCACGGGACCCGGGACGGTCACTGAAGCTTTCTTT
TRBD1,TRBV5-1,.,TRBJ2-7,CASSLGQGGSEQYF,TGCGCCAGCAGCTTGGGACAGGGGGGGTCCGAGCAGTACTTC
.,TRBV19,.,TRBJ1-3,CASRTDGNTIYF,TGTGCCAGTAGGACTGATGGAAACACCATATATTTT
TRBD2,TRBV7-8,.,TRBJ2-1,CASSLGGPGGYNEQFF,TGTGCCAGCAGCCTGGGGGGCCCGGGAGGGTACAATGAGCAGTTCTTC
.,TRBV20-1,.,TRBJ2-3,CSAATPDTQYF,TGCAGTGCTGCTACCCCAGATACGCAGTATTTT
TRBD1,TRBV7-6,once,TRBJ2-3,CASSSGQGRSDTQYF,TGTGCCAGCAGCTCGGGACAGGGAAGATCGGATACGCAGTATTTT
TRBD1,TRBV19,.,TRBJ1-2,CATNRGPDYGYTF,TGTGCCACAAACAGGGGGCCTGACTATGGCTACACCTTC
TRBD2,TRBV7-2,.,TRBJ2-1,CASSILAGLTDEQFF,TGTGCCAGCAGCATCCTAGCGGGCCTAACCGATGAGCAGTTCTTC
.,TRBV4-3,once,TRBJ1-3,CASSQERLSGNTIYF,TGCGCCAGCAGCCAAGAACGCCTCTCTGGAAACACCATATATTTT
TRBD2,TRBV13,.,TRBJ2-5,CASSLRGGPSEETQYF,TGTGCCAGCAGCTTGCGGGGGGGCCCGTCGGAAGAGACCCAGTACTTC
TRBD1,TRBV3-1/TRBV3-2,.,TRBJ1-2,CASSPLGQANYGYTF,TGTGCCAGCAGCCCGTTAGGACAGGCTAACTATGGCTACACCTTC
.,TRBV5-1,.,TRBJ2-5,CASSLGLPREETQYF,TGCGCCAGCAGCTTGGGCTTACCACGGGAAGAGACCCAGTACTTC
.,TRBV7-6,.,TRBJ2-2,CASSLVTTGSGNTGELFF,TGTGCCAGCAGCTTAGTCACCACAGGGTCGGGGAACACCGGGGAGCTGTTTTTT
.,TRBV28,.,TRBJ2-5,CASSSSGGGETQYF,TGTGCCAGCAGTTCCTCAGGGGGGGGAGAGACCCAGTACTTC
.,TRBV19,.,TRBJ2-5,CASSMRLSETQYF,TGTGCCAGTAGTATGAGGTTATCGGAGACCCAGTACTTC
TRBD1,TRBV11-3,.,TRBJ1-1,CASSSDRQGEAFF,TGTGCCAGCAGCTCCGATAGACAGGGAGAAGCTTTCTTT
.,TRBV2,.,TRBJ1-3,CASKLSSGNTIYF,TGTGCCAGCAAACTAAGCTCTGGAAACACCATATATTTT
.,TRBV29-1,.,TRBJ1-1,CSVVPFDEAFF,TGCAGCGTTGTACCGTTTGACGAAGCTTTCTTT
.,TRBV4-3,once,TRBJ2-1,CASSQDQGYYNEQFF,TGCGCCAGCAGCCAAGACCAGGGCTACTACAATGAGCAGTTCTTC
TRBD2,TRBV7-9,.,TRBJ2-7,CASSSPRRETSYEQYF,TGTGCCAGCAGCTCCCCCAGGCGGGAGACCTCCTACGAGCAGTACTTC
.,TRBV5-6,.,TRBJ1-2,CASSLGTSRGYTF,TGTGCCAGCAGCTTAGGGACTTCGCGGGGCTACACCTTC
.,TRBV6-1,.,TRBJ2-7,CASSELTYEQYF,TGTGCCAGCAGTGAACTCACCTACGAGCAGTACTTC
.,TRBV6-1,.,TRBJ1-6,CASSEAGGVNSPLHF,TGTGCCAGCAGTGAAGCTGGAGGAGTTAATTCACCCCTCCACTTT
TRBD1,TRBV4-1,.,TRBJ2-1,CASSGQGGRNEQFF,TGCGCCAGCAGCGGACAGGGGGGTCGGAATGAGCAGTTCTTC
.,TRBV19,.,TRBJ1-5,CASSIGTGSVDQPQHF,TGTGCCAGTAGTATCGGTACAGGGTCGGTGGATCAGCCCCAGCATTTT
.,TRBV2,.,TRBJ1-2,CASSQRGFNYGYTF,TGTGCCAGCAGTCAAAGAGGGTTCAACTATGGCTACACCTTC
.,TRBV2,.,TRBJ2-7,CASSVSYEQYF,TGTGCCAGCAGTGTATCCTACGAGCAGTACTTC
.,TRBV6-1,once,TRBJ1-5,CASSGGGRARDQPQHF,TGTGCCAGCAGTGGCGGGGGCAGGGCACGGGACCAGCCCCAGCATTTT
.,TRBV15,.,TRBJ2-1,CATSRDLTGAQGQFF,TGTGCCACCAGCAGAGATCTCACGGGGGCGCAGGGGCAGTTCTTC
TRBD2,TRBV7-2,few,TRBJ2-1,CASSLRAGGPNEQFF,TGTGCCAGCAGCTTAAGAGCGGGAGGGCCCAATGAGCAGTTCTTC
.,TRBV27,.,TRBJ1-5,CASSPLGQPQHF,TGTGCCAGCAGTCCCCTCGGTCAGCCCCAGCATTTT
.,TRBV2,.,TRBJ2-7,CASSLKGEQYF,TGTGCCAGCAGTCTCAAAGGGGAGCAGTACTTC
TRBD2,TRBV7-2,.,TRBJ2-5,CASSPTIAGKETQYF,TGTGCCAGCAGCCCGACTATAGCGGGGAAGGAGACCCAGTACTTC
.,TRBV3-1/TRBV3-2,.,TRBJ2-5,CASSQVAGRETQYF,TGTGCCAGCAGCCAAGTAGCAGGGCGAGAGACCCAGTACTTC